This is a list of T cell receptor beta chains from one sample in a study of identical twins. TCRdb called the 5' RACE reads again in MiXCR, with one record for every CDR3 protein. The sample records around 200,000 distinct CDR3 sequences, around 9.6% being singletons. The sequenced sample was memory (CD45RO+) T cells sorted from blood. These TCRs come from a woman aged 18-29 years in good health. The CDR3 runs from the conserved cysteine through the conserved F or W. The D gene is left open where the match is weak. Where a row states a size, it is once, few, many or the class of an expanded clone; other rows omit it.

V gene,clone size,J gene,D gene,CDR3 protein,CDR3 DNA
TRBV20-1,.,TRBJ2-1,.,CSARGGTRYNEQFF,TGCAGTGCTAGAGGCGGGACCCGGTACAATGAGCAGTTCTTC
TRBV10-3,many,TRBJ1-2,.,CAISGGQSYGYTF,TGTGCCATCAGTGGAGGACAGTCCTATGGCTACACCTTC
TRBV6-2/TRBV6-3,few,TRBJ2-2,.,CASSYTGPGRKGSTGELFF,TGTGCCAGCAGTTACACCGGCCCGGGACGCAAGGGGAGTACCGGGGAGCTGTTTTTT
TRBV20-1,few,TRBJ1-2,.,CSASFTKHGYTF,TGCAGTGCTAGTTTCACGAAGCATGGCTACACCTTC
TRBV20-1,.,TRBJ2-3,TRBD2,CSAPAGGVTDTQYF,TGCAGTGCCCCAGCGGGAGGGGTCACAGATACGCAGTATTTT
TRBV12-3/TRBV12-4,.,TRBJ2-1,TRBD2,CASSSGLAMTYNEQFF,TGTGCCAGCAGTTCGGGACTAGCGATGACCTACAATGAGCAGTTCTTC
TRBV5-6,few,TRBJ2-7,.,CASSSHTGAYEQYF,TGTGCCAGCAGCTCACATACGGGGGCTTACGAGCAGTACTTC
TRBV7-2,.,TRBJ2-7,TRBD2,CASSAAGEDFGEQYF,TGTGCCAGCAGCGCCGCGGGAGAAGATTTCGGCGAGCAGTACTTC
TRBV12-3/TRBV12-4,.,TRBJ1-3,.,CASSFFSRSGNTIYF,TGTGCCAGCAGTTTTTTCTCACGCTCTGGAAACACCATATATTTT
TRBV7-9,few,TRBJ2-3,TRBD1,CASSLGTTGGTDTQYF,TGTGCCAGCAGCTTGGGGACGACAGGGGGCACAGATACGCAGTATTTT
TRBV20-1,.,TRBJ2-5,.,CSARDVSANQETQYF,TGCAGTGCTAGAGACGTTTCTGCTAACCAAGAGACCCAGTACTTC
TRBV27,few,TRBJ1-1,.,CASRGVNTEAFF,TGTGCCAGCAGGGGGGTGAACACTGAAGCTTTCTTT
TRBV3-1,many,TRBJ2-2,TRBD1,CASSLTGSTGELFF,TGTGCCAGCAGCCTGACAGGGAGCACCGGGGAGCTGTTTTTT
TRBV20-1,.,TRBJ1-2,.,CSVLQGLYGYTF,TGCAGTGTACTACAGGGACTCTATGGCTACACCTTC
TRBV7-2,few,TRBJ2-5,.,CASSFTGQFQETQYF,TGTGCCAGCAGCTTTACCGGGCAGTTTCAAGAGACCCAGTACTTC
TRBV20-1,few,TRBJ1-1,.,CRADTINTEAFF,TGCAGAGCTGACACGATAAACACTGAAGCTTTCTTT
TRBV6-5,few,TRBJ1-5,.,CASSYSGQENQPQHF,TGTGCCAGCAGTTACTCAGGACAAGAGAATCAGCCCCAGCATTTT
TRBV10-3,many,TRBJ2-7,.,CAIRPGTGIRLYEQYF,TGTGCCATACGTCCCGGGACGGGGATTAGACTGTACGAGCAGTACTTC
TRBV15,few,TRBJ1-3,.,CATSPRQAANTIYF,TGTGCCACCAGCCCCAGACAGGCAGCAAACACCATATATTTT
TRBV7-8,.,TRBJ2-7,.,CASSPTRWVVGEQYF,TGTGCCAGCAGCCCCACCAGGTGGGTGGTTGGCGAGCAGTACTTC
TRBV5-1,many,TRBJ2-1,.,CASSLTGSVSGYTYNEQFF,TGCGCCAGCAGCCTTACTGGGAGCGTTAGCGGTTACACTTACAATGAGCAGTTCTTC
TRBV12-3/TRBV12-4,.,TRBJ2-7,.,CASSFLSYEQYF,TGTGCCAGCAGTTTTCTCAGCTACGAGCAGTACTTC